The rows below give T cell receptor beta chains drawn from one sample of a study of shared clonotypes between healthy human individuals. TCRdb keeps only in-frame clones here, not all; method: immunoSEQ multiplex PCR. The sample yields 2 million or so clones, over 85% seen once. The sequencing sample was made of naive CD4+ T cells sorted from blood. The receptors originated from a man in his late teens or twenties in good health. Both conserved end residues are part of each CDR3. D genes are given only for firm matches. Only some rows state a clone size, as once, few, many or a class for expanded clones.

d_call	v_call	j_call	clone_size	cdr3_aa	cdr3_nt
TRBD1	TRBV6-5	TRBJ1-5	-	CASSWTGVPNQPQHF	TGTGCCAGCAGTTGGACAGGGGTGCCAAATCAGCCCCAGCATTTT
-	TRBV6-1	TRBJ1-2	-	CASSGDLFYGYTF	TGTGCCAGCAGTGGTGATCTATTCTATGGCTACACCTTC
TRBD2	TRBV4-2	TRBJ2-1	once	CASSQALAGVYNEQFF	TGTGCCAGCAGCCAAGCTCTAGCGGGTGTCTACAATGAGCAGTTCTTC
-	TRBV28	TRBJ1-2	-	CASSRPGVGYTF	TGTGCCAGCAGTCGTCCTGGAGTCGGCTACACCTTC
TRBD1	TRBV28	TRBJ1-5	-	CASSFIRGSNQPQHF	TGTGCCAGCAGTTTTATCAGGGGGAGCAATCAGCCCCAGCATTTT
-	TRBV25-1	TRBJ1-1	-	CASSALQRAFF	TGTGCCAGCAGTGCATTACAAAGGGCTTTCTTT
-	TRBV10-3	TRBJ1-5	-	CAISESKGSNQPQHF	TGTGCCATCAGTGAGTCAAAGGGTAGCAATCAGCCCCAGCATTTT
-	TRBV6-1	TRBJ2-5	-	CASSEKGQTQETQYF	TGTGCCAGCAGTGAGAAAGGACAGACACAAGAGACCCAGTACTTC
-	TRBV7-8	TRBJ1-6	-	CASSQSRVSPLHF	TGTGCCAGCAGCCAAAGTAGGGTTTCACCCCTCCACTTT
-	TRBV7-9	TRBJ2-3	-	CASSSTPSTDTQYF	TGTGCCAGCAGCTCCACTCCTAGCACAGATACGCAGTATTTT
-	TRBV7-2	TRBJ2-7	-	CASSKDAQGVYEQYF	TGTGCCAGCAGCAAAGATGCGCAGGGTGTGTACGAGCAGTACTTC
-	TRBV2	TRBJ1-6	-	CASSGPGNSPLHF	TGTGCCAGCAGTGGTCCAGGCAATTCACCCCTCCACTTT
TRBD1	TRBV10-3	TRBJ1-1	-	CAIRLTGVTEAFF	TGTGCCATCAGGCTGACAGGGGTTACTGAAGCTTTCTTT
-	TRBV5-1	TRBJ2-3	-	CASSLAPESWQAQYF	TGCGCCAGCAGCTTGGCACCCGAGTCTTGGCAAGCGCAGTATTTT
-	TRBV6-1	TRBJ2-7	-	CASITVGAGYEQYF	TGTGCCAGCATTACCGTCGGGGCTGGGTACGAGCAGTACTTC
-	TRBV5-4	TRBJ1-3	-	CASSPGLASGNTIYF	TGTGCCAGCAGCCCGGGACTCGCCTCTGGAAACACCATATATTTT
-	TRBV6-6	TRBJ1-5	once	CASSYGGPHSNQPQHF	TGTGCCAGCAGTTACGGGGGGCCCCATAGCAATCAGCCCCAGCATTTT
TRBD2	TRBV2	TRBJ2-7	-	CASSEARPSGGGEQYF	TGTGCCAGCAGTGAAGCGAGGCCTAGCGGGGGAGGGGAGCAGTACTTC